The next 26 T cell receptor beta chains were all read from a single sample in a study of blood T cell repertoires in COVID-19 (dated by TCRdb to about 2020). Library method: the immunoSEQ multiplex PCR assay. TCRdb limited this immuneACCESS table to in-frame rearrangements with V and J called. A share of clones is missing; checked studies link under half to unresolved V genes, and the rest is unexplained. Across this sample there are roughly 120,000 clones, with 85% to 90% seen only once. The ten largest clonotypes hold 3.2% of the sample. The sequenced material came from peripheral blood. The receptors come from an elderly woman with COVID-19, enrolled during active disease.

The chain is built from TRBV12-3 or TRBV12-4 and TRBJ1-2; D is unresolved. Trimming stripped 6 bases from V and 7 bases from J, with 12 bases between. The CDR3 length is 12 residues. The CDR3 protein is CASSRLASGYTF. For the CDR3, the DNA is TGTGCCAGCAGCCGACTGGCTAGTGGCTACACCTTC.

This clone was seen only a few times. The CDR3 DNA reads TGTGCCAGCTCACCGTCCAGCGGGAGCCCCGAGCAGTACTTC. This sequence encodes CASSPSSGSPEQYF. This sequence joins TRBV18 and TRBJ2-7, with 8 bases that match TRBD2. Germline V gene sequence: CDR1 KGHSH, CDR2 LQKENI. V lost 3 bases, J lost 6 bases, and 7 bases stayed unmatched. The CDR3 covers 14 residues.

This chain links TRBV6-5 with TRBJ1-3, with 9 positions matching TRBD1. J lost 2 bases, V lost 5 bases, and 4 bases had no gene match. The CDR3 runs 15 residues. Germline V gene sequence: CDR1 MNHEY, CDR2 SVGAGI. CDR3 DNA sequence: TGTGCCAGCAGTAGACAGGGGGAAACTGGAAACACCATATATTTT. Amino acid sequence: CASSRQGETGNTIYF.

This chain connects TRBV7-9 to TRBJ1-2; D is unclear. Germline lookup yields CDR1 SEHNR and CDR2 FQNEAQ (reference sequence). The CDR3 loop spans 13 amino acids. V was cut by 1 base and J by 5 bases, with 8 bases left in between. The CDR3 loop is CASSLGAQYGYTF. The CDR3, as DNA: TGTGCCAGCAGCTTAGGTGCACAATATGGCTACACCTTC.

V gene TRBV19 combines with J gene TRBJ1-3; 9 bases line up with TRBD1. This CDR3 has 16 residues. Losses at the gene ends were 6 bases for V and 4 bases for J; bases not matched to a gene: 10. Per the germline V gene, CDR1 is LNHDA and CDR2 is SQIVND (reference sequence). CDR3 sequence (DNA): TGTGCCAGTAGGAAAAACAGGGGGCTAACAGGAAACACCATATATTTT. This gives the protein CASRKNRGLTGNTIYF.

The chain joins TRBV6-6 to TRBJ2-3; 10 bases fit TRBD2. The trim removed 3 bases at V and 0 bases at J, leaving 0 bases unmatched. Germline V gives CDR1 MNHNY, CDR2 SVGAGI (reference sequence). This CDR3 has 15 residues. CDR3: CASSYSGRSTDTQYF. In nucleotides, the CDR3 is TGTGCCAGCAGTTATAGCGGGAGGAGCACAGATACGCAGTATTTT.

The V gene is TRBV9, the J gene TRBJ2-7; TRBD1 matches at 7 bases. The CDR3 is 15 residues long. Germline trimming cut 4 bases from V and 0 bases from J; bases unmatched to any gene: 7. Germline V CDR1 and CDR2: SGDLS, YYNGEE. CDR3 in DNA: TGTGCCAGCAGCCTTGGGACAGCTAGCTCCTACGAGCAGTACTTC. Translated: CASSLGTASSYEQYF.

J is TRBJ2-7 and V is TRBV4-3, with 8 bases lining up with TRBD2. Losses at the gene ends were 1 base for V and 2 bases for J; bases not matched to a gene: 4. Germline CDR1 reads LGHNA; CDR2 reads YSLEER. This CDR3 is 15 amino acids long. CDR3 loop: CASSQGISGTYEQYF. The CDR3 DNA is TGCGCCAGCAGCCAAGGTATTAGCGGGACCTACGAGCAGTACTTC.

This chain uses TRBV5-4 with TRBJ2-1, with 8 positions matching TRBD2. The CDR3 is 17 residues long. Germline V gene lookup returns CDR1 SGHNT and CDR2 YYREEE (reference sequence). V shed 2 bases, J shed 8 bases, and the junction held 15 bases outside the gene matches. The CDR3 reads CASSLIIREGLRHEQFF. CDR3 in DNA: TGTGCCAGCAGCTTAATAATCCGGGAGGGGCTTAGGCATGAGCAGTTCTTC.

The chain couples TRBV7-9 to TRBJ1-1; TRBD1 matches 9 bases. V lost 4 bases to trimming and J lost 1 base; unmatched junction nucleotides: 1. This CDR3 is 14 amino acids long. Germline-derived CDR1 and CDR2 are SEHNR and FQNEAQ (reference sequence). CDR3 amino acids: CASSSGQGNTEAFF. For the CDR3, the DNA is TGTGCCAGCAGCTCGGGACAGGGGAACACTGAAGCTTTCTTT.

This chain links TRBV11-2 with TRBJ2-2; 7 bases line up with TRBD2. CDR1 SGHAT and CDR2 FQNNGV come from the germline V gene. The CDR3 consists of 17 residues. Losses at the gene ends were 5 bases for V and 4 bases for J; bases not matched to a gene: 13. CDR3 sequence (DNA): TGTGCCAGCAGCAGAACCCCCGGGACTACGAGCACCGGGGAGCTGTTTTTT. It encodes CASSRTPGTTSTGELFF.

The chain's CDR3 is CATPGLAGMRDTQYF. The CDR3 nucleotides are TGTGCCACCCCGGGACTAGCTGGAATGCGAGATACGCAGTATTTT. This rearrangement joins TRBV2 to TRBJ2-3, with 9 bases aligning to TRBD2. CDR3 length equals 15 residues. Germline V gene data show CDR1 as SNHLY and CDR2 as FYNNEI. J lost 5 bases, V lost 10 bases, and 13 bases had no gene match. Supplemented by reference TRBV2 and TRBJ2-3, the full variable domain reads EPEVTQTPSHQVTQMGQEVILRCVPISNHLYFYWYRQILGQKVEFLVSFYNNEISEKSEIFDDQFSVERPDGSNFTLKIRSTKLEDSAMYFCATPGLAGMRDTQYFGPGTRLTVL.

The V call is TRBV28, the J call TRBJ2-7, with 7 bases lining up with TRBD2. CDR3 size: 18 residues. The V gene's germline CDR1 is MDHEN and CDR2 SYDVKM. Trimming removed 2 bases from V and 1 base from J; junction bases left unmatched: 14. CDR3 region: CASSLVGGVPSGSYEQYF. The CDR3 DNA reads TGTGCCAGCAGTTTAGTGGGAGGGGTTCCTTCAGGATCCTACGAGCAGTACTTC.

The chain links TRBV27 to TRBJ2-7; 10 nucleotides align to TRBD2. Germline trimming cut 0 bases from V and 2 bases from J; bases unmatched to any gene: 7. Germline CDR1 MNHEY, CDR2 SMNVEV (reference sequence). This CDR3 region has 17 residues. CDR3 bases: TGTGCCAGCAGTTTATCGGCTGCTAGCGGGAGTACCTACGAGCAGTACTTC. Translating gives CASSLSAASGSTYEQYF.

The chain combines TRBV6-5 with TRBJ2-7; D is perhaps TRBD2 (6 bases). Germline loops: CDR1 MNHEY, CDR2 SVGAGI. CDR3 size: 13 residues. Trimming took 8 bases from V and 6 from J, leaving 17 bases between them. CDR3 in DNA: TGTGCCAGCTTTCCCGCGGGGCAGCCCGAGCAGTACTTC. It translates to CASFPAGQPEQYF.

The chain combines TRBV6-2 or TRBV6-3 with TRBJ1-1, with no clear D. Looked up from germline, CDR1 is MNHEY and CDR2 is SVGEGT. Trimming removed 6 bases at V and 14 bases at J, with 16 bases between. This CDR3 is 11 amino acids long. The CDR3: CASSPGILRFF. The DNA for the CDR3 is TGTGCCAGCAGCCCCGGGATCCTCCGCTTCTTT.

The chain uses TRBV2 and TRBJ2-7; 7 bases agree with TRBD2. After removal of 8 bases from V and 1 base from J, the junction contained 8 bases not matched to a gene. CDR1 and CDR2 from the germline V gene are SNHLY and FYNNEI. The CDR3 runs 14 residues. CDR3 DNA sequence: TGTGCCAGCTCAGTCGGGGGGACGTCCTACGAGCAGTACTTC. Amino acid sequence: CASSVGGTSYEQYF.

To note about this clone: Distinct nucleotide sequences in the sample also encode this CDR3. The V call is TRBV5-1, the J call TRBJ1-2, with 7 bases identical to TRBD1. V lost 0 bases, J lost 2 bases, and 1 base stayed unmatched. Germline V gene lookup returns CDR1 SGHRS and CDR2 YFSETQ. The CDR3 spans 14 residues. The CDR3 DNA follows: TGCGCCAGCAGCTTGGAGGGGGCGAACTATGGCTACACCTTC. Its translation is CASSLEGANYGYTF.

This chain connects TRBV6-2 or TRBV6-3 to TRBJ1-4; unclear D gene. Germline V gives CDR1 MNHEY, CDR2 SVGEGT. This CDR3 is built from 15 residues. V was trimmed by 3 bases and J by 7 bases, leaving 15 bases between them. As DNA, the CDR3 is TGTGCCAGCAGTTATGAATTAAGGGCGGGTGAAAAACTGTTTTTT. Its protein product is CASSYELRAGEKLFF.

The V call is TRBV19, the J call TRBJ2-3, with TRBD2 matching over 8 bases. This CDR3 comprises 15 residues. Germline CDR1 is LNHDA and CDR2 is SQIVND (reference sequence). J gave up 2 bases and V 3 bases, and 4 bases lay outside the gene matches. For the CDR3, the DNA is TGTGCCAGTAGTATCCAGCGGGGGCCCACAGATACGCAGTATTTT. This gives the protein CASSIQRGPTDTQYF.

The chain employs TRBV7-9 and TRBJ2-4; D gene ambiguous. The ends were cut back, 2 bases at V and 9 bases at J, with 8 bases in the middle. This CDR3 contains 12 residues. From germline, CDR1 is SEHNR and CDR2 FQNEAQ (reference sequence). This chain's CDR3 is CASSLPAGIQYF. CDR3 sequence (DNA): TGTGCCAGCAGCTTACCTGCAGGCATTCAGTACTTC. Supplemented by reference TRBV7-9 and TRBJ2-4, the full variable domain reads DTGVSQNPRHKITKRGQNVTFRCDPISEHNRLYWYRQTLGQGPEFLTYFQNEAQLEKSRLLSDRFSAERPKGSFSTLEIQRTEQGDSAMYLCASSLPAGIQYFGAGTRLSVL.

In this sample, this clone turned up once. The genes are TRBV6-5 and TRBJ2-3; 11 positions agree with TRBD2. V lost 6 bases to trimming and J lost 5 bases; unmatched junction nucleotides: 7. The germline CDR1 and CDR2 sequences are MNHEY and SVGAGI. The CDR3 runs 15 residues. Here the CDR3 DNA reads TGTGCCAGCAGATACCTAGCGGGAGGAATAGATACGCAGTATTTT. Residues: CASRYLAGGIDTQYF.

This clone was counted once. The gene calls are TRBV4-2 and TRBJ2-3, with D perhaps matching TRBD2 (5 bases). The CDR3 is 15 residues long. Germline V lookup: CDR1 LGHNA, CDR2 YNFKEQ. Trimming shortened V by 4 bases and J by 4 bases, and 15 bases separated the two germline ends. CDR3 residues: CASSPTAGVADTQYF. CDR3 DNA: TGTGCCAGCAGCCCCACAGCCGGGGTAGCAGATACGCAGTATTTT.

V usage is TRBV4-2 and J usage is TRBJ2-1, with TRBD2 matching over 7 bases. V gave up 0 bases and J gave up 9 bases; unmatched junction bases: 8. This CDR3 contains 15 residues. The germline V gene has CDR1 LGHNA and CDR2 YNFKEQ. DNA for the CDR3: TGTGCCAGCAGCCAAGATCTATTGGGGGGGGGTGAGCAGTTCTTC. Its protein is CASSQDLLGGGEQFF.

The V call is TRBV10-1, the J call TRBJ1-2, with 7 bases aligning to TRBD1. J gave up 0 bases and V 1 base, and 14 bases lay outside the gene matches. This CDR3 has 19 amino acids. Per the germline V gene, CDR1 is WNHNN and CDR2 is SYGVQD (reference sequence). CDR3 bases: TGCGCCAGCAGTGAGTTCCCAGGGGGTCAGACATTAGCTAACTATGGCTACACCTTC. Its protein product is CASSEFPGGQTLANYGYTF.

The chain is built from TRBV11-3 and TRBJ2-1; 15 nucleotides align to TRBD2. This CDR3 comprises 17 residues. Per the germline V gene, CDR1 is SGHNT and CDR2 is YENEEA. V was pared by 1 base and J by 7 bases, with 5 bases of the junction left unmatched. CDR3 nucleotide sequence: TGTGCCAGCAGCTTAGTTGCGGGACTAGCGGGAGGAAATGAGCAGTTCTTC. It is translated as CASSLVAGLAGGNEQFF. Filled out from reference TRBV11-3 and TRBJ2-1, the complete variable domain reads EAGVVQSPRYKIIEKKQPVAFWCNPISGHNTLYWYLQNLGQGPELLIRYENEEAVDDSQLPKDRFSAERLKGVDSTLKIQPAELGDSAVYLCASSLVAGLAGGNEQFFGPGTRLTVL.